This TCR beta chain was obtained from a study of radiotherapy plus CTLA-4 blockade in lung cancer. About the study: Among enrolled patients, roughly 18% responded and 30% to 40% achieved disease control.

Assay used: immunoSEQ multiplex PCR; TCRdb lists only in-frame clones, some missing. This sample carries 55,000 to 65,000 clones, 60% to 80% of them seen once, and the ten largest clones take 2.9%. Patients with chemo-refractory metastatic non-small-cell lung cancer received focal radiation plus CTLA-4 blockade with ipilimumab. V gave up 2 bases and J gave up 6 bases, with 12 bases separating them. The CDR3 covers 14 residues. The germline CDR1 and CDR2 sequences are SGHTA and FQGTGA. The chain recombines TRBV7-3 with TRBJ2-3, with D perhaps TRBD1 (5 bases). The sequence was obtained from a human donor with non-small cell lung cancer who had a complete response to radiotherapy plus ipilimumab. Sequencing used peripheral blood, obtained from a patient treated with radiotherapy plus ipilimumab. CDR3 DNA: TGTGCCAGCAGCTTAGATGGACAAGACGATACGCAGTATTTT. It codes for CASSLDGQDDTQYF.